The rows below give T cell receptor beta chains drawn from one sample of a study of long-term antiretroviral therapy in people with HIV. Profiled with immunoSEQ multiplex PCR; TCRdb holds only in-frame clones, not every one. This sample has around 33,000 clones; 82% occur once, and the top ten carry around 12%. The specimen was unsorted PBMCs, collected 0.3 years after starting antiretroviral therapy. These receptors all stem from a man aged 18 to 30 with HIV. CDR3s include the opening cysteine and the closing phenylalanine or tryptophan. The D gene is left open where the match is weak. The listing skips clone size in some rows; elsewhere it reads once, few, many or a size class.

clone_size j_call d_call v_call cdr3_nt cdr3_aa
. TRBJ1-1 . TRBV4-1 TGCGCCAGCAGCCAAGATTCGGGACAAATGGTTGAAGCTTTCTTT CASSQDSGQMVEAFF
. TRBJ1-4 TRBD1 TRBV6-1 TGTGCCAGCAGACCCAAGACAGGGGGAGGTGAAAAACTGTTTTTT CASRPKTGGGEKLFF
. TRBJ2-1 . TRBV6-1 TGTGCCACCCTCTACAATGAGCAGTTCTTC CATLYNEQFF
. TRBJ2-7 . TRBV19 TGTGCCAGTAGTATAGGGGACTTGTCCTACGAGCAGTACTTC CASSIGDLSYEQYF
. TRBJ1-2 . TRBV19 TGTGCCAGTAGTATACGTCCCGGCGGCTTAGCTAACTATGGCTACACCTTC CASSIRPGGLANYGYTF
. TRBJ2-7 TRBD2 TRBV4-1 TGCGCCAGCAGCCAACTAGCGGGACGATCCTACGAGCAGTACTTC CASSQLAGRSYEQYF
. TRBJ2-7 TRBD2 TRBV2 TGTGCCGTGGGACTAGCAAGCTCCTACGAGCAGTACTTC CAVGLASSYEQYF
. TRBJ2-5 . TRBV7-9 TGTGCCAGCAGTGGGGCAGGGTGGGGGGAGACCCAGTACTTC CASSGAGWGETQYF
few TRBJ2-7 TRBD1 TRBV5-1 TGCGCCAGCAGCCCGACCGGGGACAGGGTTTTGGACGAGCAGTACTTC CASSPTGDRVLDEQYF
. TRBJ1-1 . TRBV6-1 TGTGCCAGCAGTGAAATGCGAGGCACTGAAGCTTTCTTT CASSEMRGTEAFF
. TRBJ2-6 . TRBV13 TGTGCCAGCAGCTTAGATCGAGCCCTGACTTTC CASSLDRALTF
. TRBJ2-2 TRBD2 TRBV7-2 TGTGCCAGCAGCTTAGACAGGGCGGGAGGGAACACCGGGGAGCTGTTTTTT CASSLDRAGGNTGELFF
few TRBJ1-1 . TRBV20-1 TGCAGTGCTAGAGACCGACTTGAAGCTTTCTTT CSARDRLEAFF
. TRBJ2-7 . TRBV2 TGTGCCAGCAGTGACTTGACAGCGAGCTCCTACGAGCAGTACTTC CASSDLTASSYEQYF
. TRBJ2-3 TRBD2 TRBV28 TGTGCCAGCAGTTTAGGGACTAGCGGATCAGATACGCAGTATTTT CASSLGTSGSDTQYF
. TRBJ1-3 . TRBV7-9 TGTGCCAGCTGGATGGTCGGCAGGTCGAGCTCTGGAAACACCATATATTTT CASWMVGRSSSGNTIYF
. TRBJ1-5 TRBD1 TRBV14 TGTGCCAGCAGCGGGGCCGGGACAGGGCTCAGCGAGACCCAGCCCCAGCATTTT CASSGAGTGLSETQPQHF
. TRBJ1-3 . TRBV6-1 TGTGCCAGCAGTGAAGCGGGACACCAAATCCCTGGAAACACCATATATTTT CASSEAGHQIPGNTIYF
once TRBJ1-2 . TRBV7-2 TGTGCCAGCAGCCGAATGGGAGATCTCGGTGGCTACACCTTC CASSRMGDLGGYTF
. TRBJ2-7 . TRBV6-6 TGTGCCAGCAGTCCCACCCGGGGGATCTCCTACGAGCAGTACTTC CASSPTRGISYEQYF
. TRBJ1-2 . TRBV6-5 TGTGCCAGCAGGGCCCAGGGACGGGGCTATGGCTACACCTTC CASRAQGRGYGYTF
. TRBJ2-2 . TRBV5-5 TGTGCCAGCAGCGTGTCAGGGCCGAACACCGGGGAGCTGTTTTTT CASSVSGPNTGELFF
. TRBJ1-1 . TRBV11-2 TGTGCCAGCAGCTTGATGCGGGACACTGAAGCTTTCTTT CASSLMRDTEAFF
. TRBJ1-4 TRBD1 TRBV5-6 TGTGCCAGCAGCTTGGGCCCTCTCTTGGACAGGGAGGAAAAACTGTTTTTT CASSLGPLLDREEKLFF